The sequence of this T cell receptor (beta chain) was determined in a study of blood T cell repertoires in COVID-19. Study context: COVID-19 samples, acute and convalescent, were from the United States, Italy and Spain. The cDNA or gDNA used as material had been derived from T cells, B-cell-depleted T cells, or PBMCs.

This CDR3 comprises 15 residues. Germline V lookup: CDR1 SQVTM, CDR2 ANQGSEA. Germline trimming cut 6 bases from V and 1 base from J; bases unmatched to any gene: 8. As originally analysed: Estimation of nucleated cell counts was performed using reference gene primer amplification. Produced via immunoSEQ multiplex PCR; TCRdb's table is partial and in-frame only. D and trimming were read from the DNA, whereas the V and J calls and clone size are those reported in that table. Here the sample spans about 320,000 clones, approximately 81% being singletons. This sequence was found in a woman younger than 45 who had been exposed to COVID-19. The chain carries TRBV29-1 and TRBJ2-4; TRBD1 matches 8 bases. Sequences were obtained from PBMCs or T cells enriched from blood (not recorded which). This CDR3 reads CSVVQGAIAKNIQYF. In nucleotides, the CDR3 is TGCAGCGTCGTTCAGGGGGCGATTGCCAAAAACATTCAGTACTTC.